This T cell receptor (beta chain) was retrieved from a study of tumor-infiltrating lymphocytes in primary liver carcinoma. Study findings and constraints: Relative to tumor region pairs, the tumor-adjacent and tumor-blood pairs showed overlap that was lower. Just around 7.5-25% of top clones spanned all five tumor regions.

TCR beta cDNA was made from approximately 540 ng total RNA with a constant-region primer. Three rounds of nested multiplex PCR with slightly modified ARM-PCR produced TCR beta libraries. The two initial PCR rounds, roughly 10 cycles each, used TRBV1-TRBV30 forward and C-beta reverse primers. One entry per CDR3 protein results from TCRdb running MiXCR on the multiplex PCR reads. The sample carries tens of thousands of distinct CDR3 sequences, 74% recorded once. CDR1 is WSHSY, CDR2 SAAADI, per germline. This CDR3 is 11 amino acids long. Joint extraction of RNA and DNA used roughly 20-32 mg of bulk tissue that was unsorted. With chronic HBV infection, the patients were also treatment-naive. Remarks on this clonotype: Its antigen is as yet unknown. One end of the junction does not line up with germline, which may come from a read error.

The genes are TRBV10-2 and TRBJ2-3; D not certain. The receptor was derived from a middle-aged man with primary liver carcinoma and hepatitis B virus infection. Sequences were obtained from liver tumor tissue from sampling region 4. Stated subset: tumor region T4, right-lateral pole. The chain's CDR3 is CVSSHTDTQYF. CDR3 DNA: TGCGTCAGCAGCCATACAGATACGCAATATTTT.